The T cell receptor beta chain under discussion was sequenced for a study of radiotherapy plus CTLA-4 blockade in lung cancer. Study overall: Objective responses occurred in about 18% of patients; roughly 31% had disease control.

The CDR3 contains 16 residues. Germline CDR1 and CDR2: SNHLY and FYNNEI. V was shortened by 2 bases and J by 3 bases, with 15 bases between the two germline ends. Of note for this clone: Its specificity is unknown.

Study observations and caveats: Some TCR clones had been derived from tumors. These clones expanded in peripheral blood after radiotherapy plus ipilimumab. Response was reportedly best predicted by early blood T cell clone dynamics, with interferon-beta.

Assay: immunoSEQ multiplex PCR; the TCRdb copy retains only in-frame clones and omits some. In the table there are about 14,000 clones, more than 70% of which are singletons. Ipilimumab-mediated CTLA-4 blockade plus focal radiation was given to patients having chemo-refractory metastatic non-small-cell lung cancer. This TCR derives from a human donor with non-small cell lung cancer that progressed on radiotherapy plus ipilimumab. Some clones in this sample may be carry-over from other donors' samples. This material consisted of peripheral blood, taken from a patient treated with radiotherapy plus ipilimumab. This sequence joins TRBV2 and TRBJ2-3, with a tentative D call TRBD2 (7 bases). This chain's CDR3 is CASSEMSGGETDTQYF. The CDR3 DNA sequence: TGTGCCAGCAGTGAAATGTCGGGGGGCGAGACAGATACGCAGTATTTT.